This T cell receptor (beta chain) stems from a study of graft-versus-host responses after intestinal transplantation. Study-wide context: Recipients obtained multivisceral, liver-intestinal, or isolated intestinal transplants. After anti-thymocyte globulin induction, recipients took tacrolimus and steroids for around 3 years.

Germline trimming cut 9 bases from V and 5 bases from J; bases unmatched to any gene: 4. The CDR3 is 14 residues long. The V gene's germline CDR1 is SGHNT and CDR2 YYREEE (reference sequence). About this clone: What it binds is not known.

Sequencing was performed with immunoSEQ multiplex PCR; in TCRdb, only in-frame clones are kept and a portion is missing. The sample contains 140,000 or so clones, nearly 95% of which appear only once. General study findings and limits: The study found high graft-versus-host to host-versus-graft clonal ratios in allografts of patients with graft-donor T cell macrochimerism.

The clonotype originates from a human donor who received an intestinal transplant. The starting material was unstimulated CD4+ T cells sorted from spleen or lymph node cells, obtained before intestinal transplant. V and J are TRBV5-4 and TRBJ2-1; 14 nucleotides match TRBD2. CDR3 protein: CATSGLAGDNEQFF. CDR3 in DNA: TGTGCCACCTCGGGACTAGCGGGGGACAATGAGCAGTTCTTC. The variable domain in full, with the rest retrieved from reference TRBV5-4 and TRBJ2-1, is ETGVTQSPTHLIKTRGQQVTLRCSSQSGHNTVSWYQQALGQGPQFIFQYYREEENGRGNFPPRFSGLQFPNYSSELNVNALELDDSALYLCATSGLAGDNEQFFGPGTRLTVL.